One sample yielded the 2 T cell receptor beta chains listed below, sequenced in a study of T cell responses to AZD1222 COVID-19 vaccine. The assay was immunoSEQ multiplex PCR, and TCRdb's table has in-frame clones only and misses some. The sample contains more than 110,000 clones, about nine tenths of which appear only once. Sequences were derived from peripheral blood, sampled on day 0 of AZD1222 vaccination. The source of these receptors is an adult in good health.

J is TRBJ1-2 and V is TRBV19, with 8 nucleotides matching TRBD1. CDR3 length: 15 amino acids. Trimming took 5 bases from V and 5 from J; bases not matched to a gene: 10. Germline CDR1 is LNHDA and CDR2 is SQIVND (reference sequence). As DNA, the CDR3 is TGTGCCAGTAGTTTTCCCGGGACAGGCGTTTATGGCTACACCTTC. It codes for CASSFPGTGVYGYTF.

The gene calls are TRBV9 and TRBJ2-3, with D perhaps TRBD2 (6 bases). Per germline, CDR1 SGDLS and CDR2 YYNGEE. The CDR3 is made up of 16 amino acids. Trimming removed 6 bases at V and 2 bases at J, with 19 bases between. The CDR3 bases are TGTGCCAGCACGGAGGCCGGGAGCATGGACACAGATACGCAGTATTTT. Translating it yields CASTEAGSMDTDTQYF. Using reference TRBV9 and TRBJ2-3 for the parts outside the CDR3, the full variable domain is DSGVTQTPKHLITATGQRVTLRCSPRSGDLSVYWYQQSLDQGLQFLIQYYNGEERAKGNILERFSAQQFPDLHSELNLSSLELGDSALYFCASTEAGSMDTDTQYFGPGTRLTVL.